This note documents a single T cell receptor (beta chain) sequence. Antigen unknown. This sample stems from a study of cytomegalovirus exposure and HLA in healthy donors. Study conclusions and caveats: Reports showed the classifier diagnosing cytomegalovirus status with high specificity and sensitivity. Clusters of TCRs from the first cohort tended to co-occur in the 100 to 150 validation repertoires (as a later analysis found). According to the study, some 160 TCR beta chains were cytomegalovirus-associated. For most TCR sequences rarity was the rule, although some public TCRs occurred in many donors.

Method: immunoSEQ multiplex PCR; TCRdb's copy keeps in-frame clones and lacks some. The sample holds 250,000 to 300,000 clones, roughly 89% seen once. This CDR3 is built from 15 residues. The germline V gene encodes CDR1 MDHEN and CDR2 SYDVKM. V dropped 8 bases and J dropped 4 bases, with 20 bases sitting between them. This receptor was taken from a woman in her late teens or twenties in good health and CMV-seronegative. Sequencing was performed on PBMCs. V is TRBV28 and J is TRBJ1-1; D call uncertain. The CDR3 region has the DNA TGTGCCAGCCGTACTCGAGGAGGGCGTGGCACTGAAGCTTTCTTT. Amino acids: CASRTRGGRGTEAFF.